This T cell receptor (beta chain) was captured in a study of blood T cell repertoires in COVID-19. The wider study: Samples came from the United States, Italy and Spain, spanning acute and convalescent COVID-19. The cDNA or gDNA used as material had been derived from T cells, B-cell-depleted T cells, or PBMCs.

In the original workflow: How many nucleated cells were present was estimated from reference gene primer amplification. Sequenced by immunoSEQ multiplex PCR; TCRdb stores in-frame clones only, minus some. V and J calls and clone size are those listed in that table; D and trimming were worked out from the DNA. The sample has 150,000 to 200,000 clones, 81% seen once. Seattle patients were enrolled during active infection and followed longitudinally. The clonotype was recovered from a woman in her thirties or forties with COVID-19, enrolled during active disease. Sequencing input: peripheral blood.

This chain's CDR3 is CASSALAGGYNSPLHF. The CDR3 nucleotides are TGTGCCAGCAGTGCGCTTGCAGGGGGCTATAATTCACCCCTCCACTTT. The chain carries TRBV27 and TRBJ1-6, with TRBD1 matching 7 bases. This CDR3 region has 16 residues. V shed 5 bases, J shed 3 bases, and the junction held 7 bases outside the gene matches. The germline gives CDR1 MNHEY, CDR2 SMNVEV (reference sequence).